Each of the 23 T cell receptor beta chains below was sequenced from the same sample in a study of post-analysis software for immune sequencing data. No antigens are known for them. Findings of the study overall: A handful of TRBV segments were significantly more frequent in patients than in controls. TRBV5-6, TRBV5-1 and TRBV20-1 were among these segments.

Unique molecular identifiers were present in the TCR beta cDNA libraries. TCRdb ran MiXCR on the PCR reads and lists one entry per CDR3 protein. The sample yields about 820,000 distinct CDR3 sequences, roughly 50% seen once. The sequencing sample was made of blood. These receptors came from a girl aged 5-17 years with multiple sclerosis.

CDR3 in DNA: TGTGCCAGCAGCGCCGGGCTTCGGAATTCACCCCTCCACTTT. Translating gives CASSAGLRNSPLHF. The chain carries TRBV9 and TRBJ1-6; the D is unclear. The V gene lost 3 bases and the J gene lost 7 bases, with 11 bases spanning the gap. Germline V gene data show CDR1 as SGDLS and CDR2 as YYNGEE. This CDR3 comprises 14 residues.

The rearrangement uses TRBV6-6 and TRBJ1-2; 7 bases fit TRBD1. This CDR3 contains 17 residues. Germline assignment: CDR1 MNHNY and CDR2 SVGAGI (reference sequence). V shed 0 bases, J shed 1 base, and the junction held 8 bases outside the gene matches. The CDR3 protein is CASSYSGQAILNYGYTF. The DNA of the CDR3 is TGTGCCAGCAGTTACTCCGGACAGGCGATACTTAACTATGGCTACACCTTC.

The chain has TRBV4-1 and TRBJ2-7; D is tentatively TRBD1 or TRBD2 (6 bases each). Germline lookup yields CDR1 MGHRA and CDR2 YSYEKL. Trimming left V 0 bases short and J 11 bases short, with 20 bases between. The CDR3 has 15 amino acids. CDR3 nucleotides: TGCGCCAGCAGCCAAGATAAGGGATTGCGGGGACACGAGTACTTC. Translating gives CASSQDKGLRGHEYF.

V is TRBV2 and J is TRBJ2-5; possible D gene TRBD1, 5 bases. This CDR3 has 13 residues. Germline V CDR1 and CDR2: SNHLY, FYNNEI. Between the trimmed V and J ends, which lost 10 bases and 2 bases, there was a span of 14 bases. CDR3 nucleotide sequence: TGTGCCAACCTCGACAGTCATCAAGAGACCCAGTACTTC. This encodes CANLDSHQETQYF.

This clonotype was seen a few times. The CDR3 DNA follows: TGCGCCAGCAGCCAACCTTCTTCCTCTGGGGCCAACGTCCTGACTTTC. This encodes CASSQPSSSGANVLTF. The chain links TRBV4-1 to TRBJ2-6; no reliable D call. Germline CDR1 is MGHRA and CDR2 is YSYEKL. This CDR3 is built from 16 residues. Trimming left V 2 bases short and J 0 bases short, with 8 bases between.

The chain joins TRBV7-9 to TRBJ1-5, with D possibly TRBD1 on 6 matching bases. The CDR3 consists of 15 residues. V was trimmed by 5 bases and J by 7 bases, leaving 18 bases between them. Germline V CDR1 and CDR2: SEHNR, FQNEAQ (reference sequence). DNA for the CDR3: TGTGCCAGCAGCCGAACCGGACAGCAAAGACAGCCCCAGCATTTT. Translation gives CASSRTGQQRQPQHF.

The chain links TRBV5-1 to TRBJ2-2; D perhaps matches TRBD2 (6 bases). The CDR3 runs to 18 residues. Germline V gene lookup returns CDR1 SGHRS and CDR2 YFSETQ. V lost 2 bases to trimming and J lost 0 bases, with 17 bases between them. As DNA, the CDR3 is TGCGCCAGCAGCTTCGGCTCTCGACGGGGGACGAACACCGGGGAGCTGTTTTTT. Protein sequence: CASSFGSRRGTNTGELFF. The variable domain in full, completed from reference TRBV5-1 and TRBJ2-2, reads KAGVTQTPRYLIKTRGQQVTLSCSPISGHRSVSWYQQTPGQGLQFLFEYFSETQRNKGNFPGRFSGRQFSNSRSEMNVSTLELGDSALYLCASSFGSRRGTNTGELFFGEGSRLTVL.

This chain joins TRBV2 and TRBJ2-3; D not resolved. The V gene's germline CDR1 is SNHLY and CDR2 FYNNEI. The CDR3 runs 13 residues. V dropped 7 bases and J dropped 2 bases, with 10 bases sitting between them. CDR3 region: CASTGVPTDTQYF. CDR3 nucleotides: TGTGCCAGCACTGGGGTGCCCACAGATACGCAGTATTTT. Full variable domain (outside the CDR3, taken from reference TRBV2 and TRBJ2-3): EPEVTQTPSHQVTQMGQEVILRCVPISNHLYFYWYRQILGQKVEFLVSFYNNEISEKSEIFDDQFSVERPDGSNFTLKIRSTKLEDSAMYFCASTGVPTDTQYFGPGTRLTVL.

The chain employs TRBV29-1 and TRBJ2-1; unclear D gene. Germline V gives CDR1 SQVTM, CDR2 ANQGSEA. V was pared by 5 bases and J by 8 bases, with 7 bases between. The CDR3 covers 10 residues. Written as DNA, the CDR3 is TGCAGCGTTAGATTGGATGAGCAGTTCTTC. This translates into CSVRLDEQFF.

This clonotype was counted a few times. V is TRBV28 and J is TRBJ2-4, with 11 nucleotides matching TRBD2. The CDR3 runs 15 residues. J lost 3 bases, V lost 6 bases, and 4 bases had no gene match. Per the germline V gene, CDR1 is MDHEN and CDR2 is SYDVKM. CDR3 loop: CASSTSGRGKNIQYF. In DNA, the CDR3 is TGTGCCAGCAGCACTAGCGGGAGAGGCAAAAACATTCAGTACTTC.

CDR3 sequence reads: CASRDDRGLAYNEQFF. CDR3 sequence (DNA): TGCGCCAGCAGGGACGATAGGGGGTTGGCCTACAATGAGCAGTTCTTC. The chain recombines TRBV5-1 with TRBJ2-1, with D maybe TRBD1 (6 bases). V was trimmed by 5 bases and J by 2 bases, leaving 17 bases between them. CDR1 is SGHRS, CDR2 YFSETQ, per germline. This CDR3 region has 16 residues.

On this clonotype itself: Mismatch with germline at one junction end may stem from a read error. The CDR3 region is CASSATSVTHTQYF. CDR3 nucleotide sequence: TGCGCCAGCAGCGCTACTAGCGTCACACATACGCAGTATTTT. The chain joins TRBV5-1 to TRBJ2-3; 7 bases fit TRBD2. The CDR3 covers 14 residues. Germline CDR1 and CDR2: SGHRS and YFSETQ.

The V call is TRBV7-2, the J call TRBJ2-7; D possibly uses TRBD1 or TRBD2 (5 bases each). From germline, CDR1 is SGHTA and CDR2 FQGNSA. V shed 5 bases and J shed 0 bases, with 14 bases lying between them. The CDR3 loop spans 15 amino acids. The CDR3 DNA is TGTGCCAGCAGCCGCCAGGGACCCGGCTCCTACGAGCAGTACTTC. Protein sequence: CASSRQGPGSYEQYF.

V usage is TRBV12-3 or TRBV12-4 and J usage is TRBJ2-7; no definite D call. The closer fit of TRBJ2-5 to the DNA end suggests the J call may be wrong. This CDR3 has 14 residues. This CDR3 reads CASRRDSPWETQYF. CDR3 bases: TGTGCCAGCAGAAGAGACTCCCCGTGGGAGACCCAGTACTTC.

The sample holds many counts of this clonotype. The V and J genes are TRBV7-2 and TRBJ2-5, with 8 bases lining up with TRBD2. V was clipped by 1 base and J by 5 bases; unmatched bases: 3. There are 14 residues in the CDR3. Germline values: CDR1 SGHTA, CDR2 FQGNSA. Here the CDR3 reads CASSLGLASETQYF. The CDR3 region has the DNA TGTGCCAGCAGCTTAGGACTAGCGTCGGAGACCCAGTACTTC.

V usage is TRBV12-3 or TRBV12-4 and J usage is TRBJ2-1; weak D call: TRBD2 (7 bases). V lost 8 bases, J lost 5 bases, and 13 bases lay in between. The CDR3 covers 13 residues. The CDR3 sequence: CASRGDKDNEQFF. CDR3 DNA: TGTGCCAGCCGGGGGGACAAGGACAATGAGCAGTTCTTC.

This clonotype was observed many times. The CDR3 region has the DNA TGCGCCAGCAGCTTGGGAAGCGGGAGCTCCTACGAGCAGTACTTC. Protein sequence: CASSLGSGSSYEQYF. V and J are TRBV5-1 and TRBJ2-7, with 8 nucleotides matching TRBD2. Losses at the gene ends were 0 bases for V and 0 bases for J; bases not matched to a gene: 2. Germline values: CDR1 SGHRS, CDR2 YFSETQ. The CDR3 loop spans 15 amino acids. Full variable domain (remainder filled in from reference TRBV5-1 and TRBJ2-7): KAGVTQTPRYLIKTRGQQVTLSCSPISGHRSVSWYQQTPGQGLQFLFEYFSETQRNKGNFPGRFSGRQFSNSRSEMNVSTLELGDSALYLCASSLGSGSSYEQYFGPGTRLTVT.

The CDR3 DNA follows: TGCGCCAGCAGCCAAATAGCGGGCACCTCCTACAATGAGCAGTTCTTC. Its translation is CASSQIAGTSYNEQFF. This chain connects TRBV4-1 to TRBJ2-1; 7 nucleotides agree with TRBD2. The CDR3 spans 16 residues. Germline trimming cut 2 bases from V and 0 bases from J; bases unmatched to any gene: 4. Per the germline V gene, CDR1 is MGHRA and CDR2 is YSYEKL.

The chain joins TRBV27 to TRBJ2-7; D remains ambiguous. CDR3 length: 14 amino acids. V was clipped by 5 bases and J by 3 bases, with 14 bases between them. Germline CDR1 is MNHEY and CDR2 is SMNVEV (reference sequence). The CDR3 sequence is CASSEEVGNYEQYF. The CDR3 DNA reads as TGTGCCAGCAGTGAAGAGGTAGGGAACTACGAGCAGTACTTC.

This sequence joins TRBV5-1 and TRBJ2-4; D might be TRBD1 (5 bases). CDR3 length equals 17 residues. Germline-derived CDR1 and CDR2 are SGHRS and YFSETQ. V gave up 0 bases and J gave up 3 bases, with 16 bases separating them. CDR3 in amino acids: CASSLEVGPIVKNIQYF. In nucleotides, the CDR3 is TGCGCCAGCAGCTTGGAAGTGGGGCCCATAGTCAAAAACATTCAGTACTTC.

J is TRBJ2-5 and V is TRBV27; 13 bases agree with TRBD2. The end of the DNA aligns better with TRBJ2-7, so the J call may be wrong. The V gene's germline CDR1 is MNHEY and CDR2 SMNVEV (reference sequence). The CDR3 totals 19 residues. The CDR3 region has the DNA TGTGCCAGCAGTCCATCGGGACTAGCGGGACCCACCGTTGGCTACGAGCAGTACTTC. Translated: CASSPSGLAGPTVGYEQYF.

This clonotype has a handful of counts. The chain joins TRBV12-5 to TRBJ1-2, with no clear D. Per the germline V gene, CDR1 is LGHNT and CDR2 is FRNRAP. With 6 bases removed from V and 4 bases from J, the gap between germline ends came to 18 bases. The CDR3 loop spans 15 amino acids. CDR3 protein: CASGAGHRTLYGYTF. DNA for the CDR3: TGTGCTAGTGGCGCTGGGCACAGAACCCTCTATGGCTACACCTTC.

DNA for the CDR3: TGCAGTGCTAGAGTAACGACTAGCGGGAGGAATGAGCAGTTCTTC. Translated, it gives CSARVTTSGRNEQFF. This chain connects TRBV20-1 to TRBJ2-1; TRBD2 aligns across 13 bases. This CDR3 comprises 15 residues. Germline V gene data show CDR1 as DFQATT and CDR2 as SNEGSKA (reference sequence). J was trimmed by 7 bases and V by 1 base; bases with no gene match: 4.